This T cell receptor (beta chain) was found in a study of CD8 T cell repertoires and HIV-1 epitope variants (dated by TCRdb to the early 2020s). For context, the study as a whole: T cells were stimulated in separate culture wells with each of twenty-five peptides representing autologous and known Gag and Nef epitope variants. The control conditions were a CMV, EBV and flu peptide pool, the Ebola AY9 epitope as a negative control, and a well with no peptide. The epitopes tested were three Gag epitope families plus Nef HW9 and YT9. T cells were enriched with the EasySep Human T Cell Enrichment Kit and co-cultured with equal numbers of autologous T cell-negative cells as antigen-presenting cells. Cultures were maintained for around 10 days in IMDM with gentamicin, and half-media changes adding IL-2, IL-7 and IL-15 were performed on days 3 and 7. An aliquot of 1M T cells was set aside as an uncultured baseline condition, separate from the 83 T cell cultures. Running each culture condition in triplicate, except for one peptide done in duplicate, gave a total of some 80 T cell cultures. General conclusions and limits of the study: The Nef KF9 family was recognized by five clonotypes and the HW9 family by one, and no responses to the TAALDMSHF plasma variant were observed. About 10 antigen-specific TCR beta clonotypes were identified, of which more than 5 appeared to be cross-reactive for autologous or known escape epitope variants. The assay identified only TCR beta chains and indicated proliferation in response to antigen, without indicating T cell function or cytokine profile.

Counted from cysteine to phenylalanine, this CDR3 has 14 amino acids. The CDR3 DNA has 42 bases and is translated from base 1. Sequences SEHNR (CDR1) and FQNEAQ (CDR2) are obtained from the germline V gene (reference sequence). The EasySep Human CD8+ T Cell Enrichment Kit was used on day 10 to isolate CD8+ T cells from every culture. In the case of this clone: Its antigen remains unidentified. An end of the junction does not agree with germline; a read error may underlie this.

Sequencing of TCR beta CDR3 regions was performed at survey depth on the immunoSEQ platform. The QIAamp DNA micro kit was used to extract genomic DNA from every cultured and uncultured CD8+ T cell population. Per the authors' processing: Samples with fewer than 5,000 productive reads were excluded, resulting in the removal of about 6% of the roughly 80 HIV peptide-stimulated cultures. Sequences were trimmed to CDR3 by a MANAFEST web app, and nonproductive sequences, CDR3s under 5 amino acids, and sequences not starting with C or ending with F/W were removed. Antigen-specific clonotypes had to expand in at least 2 of 3 replicates versus no-peptide control at FDR 0.01, only within one epitope family. A specific clonotype also had to show a frequency at least fivefold higher than in wells stimulated with peptides from other epitope families. The immuneACCESS repertoire file appears here via TCRdb, limited to in-frame rearrangements. These files lack a portion of the clones; in checked studies, under half of the deficit traces to unresolved V genes, and the cause of the others is not known. For V, J and clone size, that table is used; D and trimming come from the DNA. This sample gives 5,900 or so clones in total; around three fifths of them show up just once. The ten top clones hold about 42% of the sample.

The receptor was isolated from a male donor with HIV. Recombination connected TRBV7-9 to TRBJ2-1; the D call is tentative, TRBD1 or TRBD2, as each matches 6 bases. The sequencing input was cultured CD8+ T cells derived from PBMCs. The CDR3 protein is CASSSGAFNNEQFF. The sequenced DNA: TGTGCCAGTAGCTCGGGGGCCTTCAACAATGAGCAGTTCTTC.